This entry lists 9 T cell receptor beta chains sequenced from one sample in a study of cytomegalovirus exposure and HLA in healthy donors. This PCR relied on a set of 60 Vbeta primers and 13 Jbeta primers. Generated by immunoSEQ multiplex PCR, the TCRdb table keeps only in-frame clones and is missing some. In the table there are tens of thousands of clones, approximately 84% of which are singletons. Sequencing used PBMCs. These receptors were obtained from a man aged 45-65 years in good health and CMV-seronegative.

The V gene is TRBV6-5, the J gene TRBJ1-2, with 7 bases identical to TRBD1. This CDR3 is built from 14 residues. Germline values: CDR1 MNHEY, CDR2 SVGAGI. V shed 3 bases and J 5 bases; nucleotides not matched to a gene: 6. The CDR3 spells CASSYQGETYGYTF. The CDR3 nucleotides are TGTGCCAGCAGTTATCAGGGGGAGACTTATGGCTACACCTTC.

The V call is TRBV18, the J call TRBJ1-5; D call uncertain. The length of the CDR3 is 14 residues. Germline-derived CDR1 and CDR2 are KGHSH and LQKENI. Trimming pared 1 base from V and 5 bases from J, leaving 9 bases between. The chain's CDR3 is CASSPQGVDQPQHF. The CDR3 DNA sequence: TGTGCCAGCTCACCACAGGGAGTGGATCAGCCCCAGCATTTT.

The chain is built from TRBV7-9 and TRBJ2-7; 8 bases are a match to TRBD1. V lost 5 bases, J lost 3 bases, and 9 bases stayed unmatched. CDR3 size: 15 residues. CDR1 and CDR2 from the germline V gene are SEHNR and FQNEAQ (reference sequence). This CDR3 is CASSPRTGNGYEQYF. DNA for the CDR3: TGTGCCAGCAGCCCCCGGACAGGGAATGGCTACGAGCAGTACTTC.

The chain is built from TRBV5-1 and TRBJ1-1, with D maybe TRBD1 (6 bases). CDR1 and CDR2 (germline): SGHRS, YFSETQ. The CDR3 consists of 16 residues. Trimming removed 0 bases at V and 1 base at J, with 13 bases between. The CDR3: CASSLADGGANTEAFF. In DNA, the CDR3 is TGCGCCAGCAGCTTGGCCGACGGGGGGGCGAACACTGAAGCTTTCTTT.

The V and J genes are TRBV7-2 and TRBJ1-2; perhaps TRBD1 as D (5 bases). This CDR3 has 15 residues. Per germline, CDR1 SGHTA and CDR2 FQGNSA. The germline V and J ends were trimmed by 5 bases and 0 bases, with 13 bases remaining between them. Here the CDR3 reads CASSLMGGANYGYTF. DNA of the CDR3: TGTGCCAGCAGCCTGATGGGGGGAGCTAACTATGGCTACACCTTC.

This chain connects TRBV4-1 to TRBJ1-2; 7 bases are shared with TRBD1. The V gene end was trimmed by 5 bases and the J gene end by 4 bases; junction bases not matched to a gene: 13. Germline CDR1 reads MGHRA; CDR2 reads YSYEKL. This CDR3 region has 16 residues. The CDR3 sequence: CASSLSRTGDTYGYTF. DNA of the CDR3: TGCGCCAGCAGCTTGAGTCGGACAGGAGATACCTATGGCTACACCTTC.

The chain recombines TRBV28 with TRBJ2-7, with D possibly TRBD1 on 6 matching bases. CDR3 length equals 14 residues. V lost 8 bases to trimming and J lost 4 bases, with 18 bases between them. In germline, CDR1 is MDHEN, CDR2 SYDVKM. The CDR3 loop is CASGLAGTNYEQYF. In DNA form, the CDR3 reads TGTGCCAGCGGCCTGGCCGGGACAAATTACGAGCAGTACTTC.

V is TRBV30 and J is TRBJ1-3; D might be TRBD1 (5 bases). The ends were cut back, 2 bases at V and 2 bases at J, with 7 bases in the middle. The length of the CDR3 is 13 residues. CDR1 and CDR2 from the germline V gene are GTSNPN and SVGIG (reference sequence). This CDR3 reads CAWSRTTGNTIYF. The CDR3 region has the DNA TGTGCCTGGAGTCGGACAACTGGAAACACCATATATTTT.

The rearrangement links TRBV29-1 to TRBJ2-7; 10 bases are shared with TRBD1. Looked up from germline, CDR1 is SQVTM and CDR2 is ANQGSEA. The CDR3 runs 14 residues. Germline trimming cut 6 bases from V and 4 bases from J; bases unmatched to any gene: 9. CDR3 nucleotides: TGCAGCGTGGAACCGGGACAGGGGAGGTACGAGCAGTACTTC. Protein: CSVEPGQGRYEQYF.